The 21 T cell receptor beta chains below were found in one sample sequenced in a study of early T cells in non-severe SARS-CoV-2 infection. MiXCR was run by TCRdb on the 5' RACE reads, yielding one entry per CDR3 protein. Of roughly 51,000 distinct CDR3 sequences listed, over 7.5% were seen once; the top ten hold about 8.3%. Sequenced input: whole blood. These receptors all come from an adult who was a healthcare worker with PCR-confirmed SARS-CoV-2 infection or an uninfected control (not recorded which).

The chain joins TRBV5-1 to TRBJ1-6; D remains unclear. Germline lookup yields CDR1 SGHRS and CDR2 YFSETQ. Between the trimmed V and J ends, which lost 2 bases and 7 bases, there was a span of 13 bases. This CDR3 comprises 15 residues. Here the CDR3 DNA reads TGCGCCAGCAGCTTCGCGACGAACGGGAATTCACCCCTCCACTTT. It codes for CASSFATNGNSPLHF.

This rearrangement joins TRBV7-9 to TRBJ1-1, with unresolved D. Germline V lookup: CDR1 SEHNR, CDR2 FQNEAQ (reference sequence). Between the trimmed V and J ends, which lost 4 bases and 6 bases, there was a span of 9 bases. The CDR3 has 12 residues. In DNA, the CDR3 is TGTGCCAGCAGCTGGCGGTATCCTGAAGCTTTCTTT. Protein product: CASSWRYPEAFF.

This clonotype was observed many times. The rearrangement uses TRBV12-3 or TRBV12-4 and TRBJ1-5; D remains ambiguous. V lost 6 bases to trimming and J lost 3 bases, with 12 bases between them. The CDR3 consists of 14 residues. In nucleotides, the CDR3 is TGTGCCAGCAGGTCGCACGGACCCAATCAGCCCCAGCATTTT. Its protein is CASRSHGPNQPQHF.

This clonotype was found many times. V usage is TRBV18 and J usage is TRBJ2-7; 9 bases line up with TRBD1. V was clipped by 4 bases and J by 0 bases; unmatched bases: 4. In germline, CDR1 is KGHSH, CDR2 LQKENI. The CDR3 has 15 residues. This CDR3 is CASSREGQGSYEQYF. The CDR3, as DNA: TGTGCCAGCTCACGGGAGGGACAGGGCTCCTACGAGCAGTACTTC.

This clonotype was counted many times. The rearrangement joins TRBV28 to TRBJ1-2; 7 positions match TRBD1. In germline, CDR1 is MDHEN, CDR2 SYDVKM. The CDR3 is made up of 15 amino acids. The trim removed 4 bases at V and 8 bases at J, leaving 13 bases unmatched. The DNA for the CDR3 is TGTGCCAGCAGTTCCCAGGGGGTTCAGCGGGGAGGCTACACCTTC. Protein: CASSSQGVQRGGYTF.

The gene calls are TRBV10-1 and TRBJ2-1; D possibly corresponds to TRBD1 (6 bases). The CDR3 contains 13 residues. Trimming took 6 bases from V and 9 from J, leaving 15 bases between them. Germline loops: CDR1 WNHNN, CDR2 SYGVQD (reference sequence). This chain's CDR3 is CASSPFRDTEQFF. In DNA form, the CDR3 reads TGCGCCAGCAGCCCCTTTCGGGACACTGAGCAGTTCTTC.

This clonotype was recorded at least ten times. CDR3 loop: CSVGDRSSYEQYF. In nucleotides, the CDR3 is TGCAGCGTTGGGGACCGAAGCTCCTACGAGCAGTACTTC. V gene TRBV29-1 combines with J gene TRBJ2-7; TRBD1 or TRBD2 may be the D gene (5 bases each). The CDR3 spans 13 residues. Germline V gene lookup returns CDR1 SQVTM and CDR2 ANQGSEA. V lost 4 bases and J lost 0, with 10 bases in between.

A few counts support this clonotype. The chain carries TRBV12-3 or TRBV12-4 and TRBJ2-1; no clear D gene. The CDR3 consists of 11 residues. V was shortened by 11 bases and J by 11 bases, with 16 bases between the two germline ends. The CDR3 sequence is CASKGEWKQFF. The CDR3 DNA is TGTGCCTCTAAAGGTGAATGGAAGCAGTTCTTC.

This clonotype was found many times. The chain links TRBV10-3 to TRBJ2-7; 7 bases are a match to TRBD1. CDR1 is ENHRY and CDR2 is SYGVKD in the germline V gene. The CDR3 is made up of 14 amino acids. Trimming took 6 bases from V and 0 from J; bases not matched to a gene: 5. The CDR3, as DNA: TGTGCCATCAGCCTCGGGACAGCCTCCTACGAGCAGTACTTC. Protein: CAISLGTASYEQYF.

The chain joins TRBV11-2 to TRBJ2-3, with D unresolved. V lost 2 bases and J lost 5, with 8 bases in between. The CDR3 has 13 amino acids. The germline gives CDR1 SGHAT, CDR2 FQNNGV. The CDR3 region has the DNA TGTGCCAGCAGCTTAAGTCTGGGAGATACGCAGTATTTT. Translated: CASSLSLGDTQYF.

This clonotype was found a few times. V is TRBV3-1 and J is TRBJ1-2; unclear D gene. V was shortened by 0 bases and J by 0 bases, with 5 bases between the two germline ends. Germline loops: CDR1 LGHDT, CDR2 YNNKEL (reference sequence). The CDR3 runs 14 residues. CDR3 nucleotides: TGTGCCAGCAGCCAAGAGTTTGCTAACTATGGCTACACCTTC. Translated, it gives CASSQEFANYGYTF. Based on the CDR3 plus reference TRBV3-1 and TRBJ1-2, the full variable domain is DTAVSQTPKYLVTQMGNDKSIKCEQNLGHDTMYWYKQDSKKFLKIMFSYNNKELIINETVPNRFSPKSPDKAHLNLHINSLELGDSAVYFCASSQEFANYGYTFGSGTRLTVV.

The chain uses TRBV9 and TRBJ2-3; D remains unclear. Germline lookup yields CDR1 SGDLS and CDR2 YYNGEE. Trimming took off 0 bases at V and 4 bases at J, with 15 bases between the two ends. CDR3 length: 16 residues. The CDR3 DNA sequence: TGTGCCAGCAGCGTAGAAGGAAGGAGTATCGCAGATACGCAGTATTTT. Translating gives CASSVEGRSIADTQYF.

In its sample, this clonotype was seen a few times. As DNA, the CDR3 is TGCAGTGCTAGAGCCTGGCAAGGGACTAGCGGGAGGTATCACAATGAGCAGTTCTTC. It codes for CSARAWQGTSGRYHNEQFF. J is TRBJ2-1 and V is TRBV20-1; TRBD2 matches 15 bases. Germline V CDR1 and CDR2: DFQATT, SNEGSKA (reference sequence). Trimming cost V 1 base and J 5 bases; bases outside gene matches: 12. There are 19 residues in the CDR3.

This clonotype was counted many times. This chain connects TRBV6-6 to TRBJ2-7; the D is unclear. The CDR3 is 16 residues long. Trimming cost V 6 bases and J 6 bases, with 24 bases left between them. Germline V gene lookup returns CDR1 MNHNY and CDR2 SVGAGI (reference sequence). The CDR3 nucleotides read TGTGCCAGCAGCACCCCCGGACCGACCGCCTCTTCCGAGCAGTACTTC. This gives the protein CASSTPGPTASSEQYF.

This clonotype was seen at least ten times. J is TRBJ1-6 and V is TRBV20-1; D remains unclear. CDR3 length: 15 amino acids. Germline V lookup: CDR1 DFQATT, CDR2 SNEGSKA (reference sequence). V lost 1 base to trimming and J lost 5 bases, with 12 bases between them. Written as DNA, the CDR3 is TGCAGTGCTAGAGGGCATGACATGGATAATTCACCCCTCCACTTT. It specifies CSARGHDMDNSPLHF.

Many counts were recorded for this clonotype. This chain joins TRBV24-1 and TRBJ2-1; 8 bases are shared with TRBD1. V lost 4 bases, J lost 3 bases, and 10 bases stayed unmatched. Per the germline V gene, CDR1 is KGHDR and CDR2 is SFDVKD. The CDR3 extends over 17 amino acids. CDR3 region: CATSDAGGTGVYNEQFF. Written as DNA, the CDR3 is TGTGCCACCAGTGACGCCGGCGGGACAGGAGTCTACAATGAGCAGTTCTTC.

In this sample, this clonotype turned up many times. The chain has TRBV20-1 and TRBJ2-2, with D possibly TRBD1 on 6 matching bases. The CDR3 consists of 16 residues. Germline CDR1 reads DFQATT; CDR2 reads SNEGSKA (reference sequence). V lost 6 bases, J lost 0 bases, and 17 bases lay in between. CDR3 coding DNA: TGCAGTGCCCCGCACCCGTACAGGGCGAACACCGGGGAGCTGTTTTTT. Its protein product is CSAPHPYRANTGELFF.

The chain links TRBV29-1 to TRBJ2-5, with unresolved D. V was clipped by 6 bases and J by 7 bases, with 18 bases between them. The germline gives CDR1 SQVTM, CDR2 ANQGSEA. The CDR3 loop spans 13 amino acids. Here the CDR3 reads CSVVPDLLGTQYF. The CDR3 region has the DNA TGCAGCGTCGTACCGGACCTCCTCGGGACCCAGTACTTC.

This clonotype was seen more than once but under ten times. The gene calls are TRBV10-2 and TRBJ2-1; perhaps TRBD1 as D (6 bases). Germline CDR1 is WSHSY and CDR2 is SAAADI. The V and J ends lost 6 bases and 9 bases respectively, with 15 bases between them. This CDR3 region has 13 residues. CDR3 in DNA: TGCGCCAGCAGAACAGGGTCTAGGGGTGAGCAGTTCTTC. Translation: CASRTGSRGEQFF.

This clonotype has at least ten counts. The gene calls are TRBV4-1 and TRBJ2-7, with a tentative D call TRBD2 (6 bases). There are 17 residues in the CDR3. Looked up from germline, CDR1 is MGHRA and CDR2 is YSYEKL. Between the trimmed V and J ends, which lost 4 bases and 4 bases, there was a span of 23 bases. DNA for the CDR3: TGCGCCAGCAGCCTAATCAGCGGGCCAGGGAATCCGTACGAGCAGTACTTC. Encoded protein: CASSLISGPGNPYEQYF.

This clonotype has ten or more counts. Here the CDR3 DNA reads TGTGCCAGCAGCCAAGTTAGCGGGAGGGCCATGGCCGGGGAGCTGTTTTTT. Amino acid sequence: CASSQVSGRAMAGELFF. This chain uses TRBV4-2 with TRBJ2-2; TRBD2 aligns across 11 bases. The CDR3 consists of 17 residues. The ends lost 1 base at V and 6 bases at J; junction bases unmatched: 7. Looked up from germline, CDR1 is LGHNA and CDR2 is YNFKEQ.